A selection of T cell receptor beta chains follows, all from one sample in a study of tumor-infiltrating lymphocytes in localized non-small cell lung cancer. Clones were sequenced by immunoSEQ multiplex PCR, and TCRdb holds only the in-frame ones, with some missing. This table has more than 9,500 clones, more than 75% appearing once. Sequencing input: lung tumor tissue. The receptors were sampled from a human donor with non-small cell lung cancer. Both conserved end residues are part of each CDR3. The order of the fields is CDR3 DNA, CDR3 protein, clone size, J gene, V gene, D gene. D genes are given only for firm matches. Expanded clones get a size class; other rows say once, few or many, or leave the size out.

cdr3_nt: TGTGCCAGCAGCCAAGATAATGGGCGAAATCAGCCCCAGCATTTT; cdr3_aa: CASSQDNGRNQPQHF; clone_size: -; j_call: TRBJ1-5; v_call: TRBV4-2; d_call: -
cdr3_nt: TGTGCCAGTAGTAATACCCAGGGTGCGAACATTCAGTACTTC; cdr3_aa: CASSNTQGANIQYF; clone_size: -; j_call: TRBJ2-4; v_call: TRBV19; d_call: -
cdr3_nt: TGTGCCAGCACCAAACAGGGGGCGAAGCACAATGAGCAGTTCTTC; cdr3_aa: CASTKQGAKHNEQFF; clone_size: -; j_call: TRBJ2-1; v_call: TRBV6-5; d_call: TRBD1
cdr3_nt: TGTGCCAGCAGTGAGGACAGGGGGAGAGGAGAGACCCAGTACTTC; cdr3_aa: CASSEDRGRGETQYF; clone_size: -; j_call: TRBJ2-5; v_call: TRBV2; d_call: TRBD1
cdr3_nt: TGTGCCAGCAGCTCCCAGGGGATCTCTGGAAACACCATATATTTT; cdr3_aa: CASSSQGISGNTIYF; clone_size: -; j_call: TRBJ1-3; v_call: TRBV9; d_call: -
cdr3_nt: TGTGCCAGCAGCTTAGATTGGACAGGGTACAATGAGCAGTTCTTC; cdr3_aa: CASSLDWTGYNEQFF; clone_size: -; j_call: TRBJ2-1; v_call: TRBV11-3; d_call: TRBD1
cdr3_nt: TGTGCCTGGAGTCCGGGACAGGGGGTATGCGAGCAGTACTTC; cdr3_aa: CAWSPGQGVCEQYF; clone_size: -; j_call: TRBJ2-7; v_call: TRBV30; d_call: TRBD1
cdr3_nt: TGCGCCAGCAGCTTGGGGAACGGGGCTGAGCAGTTCTTC; cdr3_aa: CASSLGNGAEQFF; clone_size: -; j_call: TRBJ2-1; v_call: TRBV5-1; d_call: -
cdr3_nt: TGTGCCAGCAGACTATACGGGACACTGAACACTGAAGCTTTCTTT; cdr3_aa: CASRLYGTLNTEAFF; clone_size: -; j_call: TRBJ1-1; v_call: TRBV28; d_call: -
cdr3_nt: TGTGCCAGCAGCTACAGGGAAATAACCGGGGAGCTGTTTTTT; cdr3_aa: CASSYREITGELFF; clone_size: -; j_call: TRBJ2-2; v_call: TRBV5-8; d_call: -
cdr3_nt: TGTGCCAGCAGTTTAAGGCAGGACCCCTATGGCTACACCTTC; cdr3_aa: CASSLRQDPYGYTF; clone_size: -; j_call: TRBJ1-2; v_call: TRBV28; d_call: -
cdr3_nt: TGTGCCAGCCTCCCGTGGGAGGTAGATCAGCCCCAGCATTTT; cdr3_aa: CASLPWEVDQPQHF; clone_size: -; j_call: TRBJ1-5; v_call: TRBV6-6; d_call: -
cdr3_nt: TGTGCCAGCTCATTTCGGGGCTCTGGAAACACCATATATTTT; cdr3_aa: CASSFRGSGNTIYF; clone_size: once; j_call: TRBJ1-3; v_call: TRBV27; d_call: -
cdr3_nt: TGTGCCACCAGCAGAGAGGCGGTGGCTAGCGGGACCAAAGCCCATTCCTACGAGCAGTACTTC; cdr3_aa: CATSREAVASGTKAHSYEQYF; clone_size: -; j_call: TRBJ2-7; v_call: TRBV15; d_call: TRBD2